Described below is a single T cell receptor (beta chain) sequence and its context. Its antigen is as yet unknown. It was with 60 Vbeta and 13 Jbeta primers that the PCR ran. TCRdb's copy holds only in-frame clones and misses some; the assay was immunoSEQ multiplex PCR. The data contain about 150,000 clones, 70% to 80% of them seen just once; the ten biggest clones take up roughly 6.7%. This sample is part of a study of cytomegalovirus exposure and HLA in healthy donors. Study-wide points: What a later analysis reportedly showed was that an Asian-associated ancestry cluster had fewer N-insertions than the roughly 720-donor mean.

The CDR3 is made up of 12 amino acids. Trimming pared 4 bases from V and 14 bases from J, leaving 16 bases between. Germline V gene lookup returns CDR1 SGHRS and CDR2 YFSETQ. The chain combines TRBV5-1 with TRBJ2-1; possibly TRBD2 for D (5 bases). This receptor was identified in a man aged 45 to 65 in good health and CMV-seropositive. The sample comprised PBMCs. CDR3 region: CASSNLGGAEFF. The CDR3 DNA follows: TGCGCCAGCAGCAATCTAGGAGGCGCCGAGTTCTTC.